Sequencing of this T cell receptor beta chain was carried out in a study of T cell repertoires in cytomegalovirus infection. Study as a whole: Matching HLA type and CMV infection were both indicated by public TCR beta signatures.

Trimming cost V 2 bases and J 7 bases, with 11 bases left between them. The CDR3 extends over 14 amino acids. Germline V gene sequence: CDR1 SGHTA, CDR2 FQGNSA. TCRdb used MiXCR to reprocess the reads, holding one entry per CDR3 protein. The sample has some 700,000 distinct CDR3 sequences; roughly 36% are singletons. Whole-study results and caveats: HLA-C-restricted CMV clonotypes gave the most frequent clonotype in two of eight donors.

This clonotype was seen at least ten times. Antigen unknown. This clonotype originated in a human donor in good health (CMV status not recorded). Some clones in this sample may be carry-over from other donors' samples. The chain employs TRBV7-2 and TRBJ1-4; the D is unclear. Material for sequencing was PBMCs. DNA of the CDR3: TGTGCCAGCAGCTTATCCTACAGTACTGAAAAACTGTTTTTT. This sequence encodes CASSLSYSTEKLFF.